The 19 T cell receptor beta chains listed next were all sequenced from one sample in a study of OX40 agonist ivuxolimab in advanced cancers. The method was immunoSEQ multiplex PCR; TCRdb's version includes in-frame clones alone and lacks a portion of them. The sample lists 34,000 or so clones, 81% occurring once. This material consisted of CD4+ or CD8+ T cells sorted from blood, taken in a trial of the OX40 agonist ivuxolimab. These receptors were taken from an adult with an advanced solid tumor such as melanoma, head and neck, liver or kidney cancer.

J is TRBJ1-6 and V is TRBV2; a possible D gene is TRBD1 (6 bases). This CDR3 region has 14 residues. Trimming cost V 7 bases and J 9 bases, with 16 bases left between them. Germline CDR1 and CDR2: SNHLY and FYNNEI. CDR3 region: CASTGGTGSSPLHF. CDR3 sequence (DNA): TGTGCCAGCACCGGGGGAACAGGGTCTTCACCCCTCCACTTT.

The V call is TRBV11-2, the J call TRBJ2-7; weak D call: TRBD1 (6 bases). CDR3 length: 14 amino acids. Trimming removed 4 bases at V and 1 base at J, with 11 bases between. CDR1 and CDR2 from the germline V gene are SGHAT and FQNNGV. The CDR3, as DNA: TGTGCCAGCAGCTCGGACAGAGGATCCTACGAGCAGTACTTC. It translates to CASSSDRGSYEQYF.

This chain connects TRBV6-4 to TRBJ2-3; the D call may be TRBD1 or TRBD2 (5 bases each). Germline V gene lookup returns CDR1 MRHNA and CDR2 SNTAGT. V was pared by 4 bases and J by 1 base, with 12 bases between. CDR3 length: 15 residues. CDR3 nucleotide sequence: TGTGCCAGCAGTGTGGAGGTAGGGGGCACAGATACGCAGTATTTT. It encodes CASSVEVGGTDTQYF.

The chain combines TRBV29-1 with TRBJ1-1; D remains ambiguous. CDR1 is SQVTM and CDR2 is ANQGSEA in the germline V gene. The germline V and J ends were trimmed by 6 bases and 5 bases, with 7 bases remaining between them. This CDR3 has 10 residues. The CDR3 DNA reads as TGCAGCGTCCGAAGGACTGAAGCTTTCTTT. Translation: CSVRRTEAFF. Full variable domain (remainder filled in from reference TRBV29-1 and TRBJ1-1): SAVISQKPSRDICQRGTSLTIQCQVDSQVTMMFWYRQQPGQSLTLIATANQGSEATYESGFVIDKFPISRPNLTFSTLTVSNMSPEDSSIYLCSVRRTEAFFGQGTRLTVV.

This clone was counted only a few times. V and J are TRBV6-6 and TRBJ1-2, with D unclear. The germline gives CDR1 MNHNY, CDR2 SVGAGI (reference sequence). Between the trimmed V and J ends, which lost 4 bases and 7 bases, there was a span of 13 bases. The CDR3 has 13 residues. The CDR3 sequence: CASSSSPESGYTF. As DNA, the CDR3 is TGTGCCAGCAGTTCCTCCCCGGAGTCTGGCTACACCTTC.

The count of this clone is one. DNA for the CDR3: TGTGCCAGCAGCCAACAGGGGGCTGCAGGTTCCTATAATTCACCCCTCCACTTT. This codes for CASSQQGAAGSYNSPLHF. V is TRBV5-4 and J is TRBJ1-6; 9 nucleotides agree with TRBD1. The CDR3 loop spans 18 amino acids. The junction had 9 bases not matched to a gene; V was cut back by 4 bases and J by 1 base. Germline CDR1 and CDR2: SGHNT and YYREEE (reference sequence).

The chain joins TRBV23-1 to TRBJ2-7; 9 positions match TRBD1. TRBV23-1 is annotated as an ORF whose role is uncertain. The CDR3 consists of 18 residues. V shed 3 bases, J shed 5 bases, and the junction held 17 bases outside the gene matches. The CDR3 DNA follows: TGCGCCAGCAGTCATCGTCCCGGGACAGGGAAGGCTTTGGACGAGCAGTACTTC. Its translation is CASSHRPGTGKALDEQYF.

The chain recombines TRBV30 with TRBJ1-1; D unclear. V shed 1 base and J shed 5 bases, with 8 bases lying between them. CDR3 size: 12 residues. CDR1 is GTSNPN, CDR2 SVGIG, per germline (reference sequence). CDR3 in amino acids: CAWSGEETEAFF. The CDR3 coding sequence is TGTGCCTGGAGTGGTGAGGAGACTGAAGCTTTCTTT.

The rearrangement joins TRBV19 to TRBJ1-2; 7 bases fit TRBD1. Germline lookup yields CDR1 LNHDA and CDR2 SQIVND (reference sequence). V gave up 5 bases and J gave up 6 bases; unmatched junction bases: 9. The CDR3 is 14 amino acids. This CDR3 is CASSARPGQDGYTF. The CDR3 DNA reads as TGTGCCAGTAGTGCGCGCCCTGGACAGGATGGCTACACCTTC.

The DNA of the CDR3 is TGTGCCAGCACCCGAGTAGGGGGCGCCTCGTCGGACGAGCAGTACTTC. Translated, it gives CASTRVGGASSDEQYF. The V gene is TRBV28, the J gene TRBJ2-7; 7 nucleotides align to TRBD1. CDR3 size: 16 residues. The germline V gene has CDR1 MDHEN and CDR2 SYDVKM. V trimming: 7 bases; J trimming: 5 bases; junction bases outside the gene matches: 17.

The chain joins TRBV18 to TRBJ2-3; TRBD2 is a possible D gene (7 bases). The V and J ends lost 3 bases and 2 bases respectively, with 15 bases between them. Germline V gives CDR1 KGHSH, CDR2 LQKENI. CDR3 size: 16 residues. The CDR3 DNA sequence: TGTGCCAGCTCACCCTTGGGGGGGGCTCCCACAGATACGCAGTATTTT. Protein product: CASSPLGGAPTDTQYF.

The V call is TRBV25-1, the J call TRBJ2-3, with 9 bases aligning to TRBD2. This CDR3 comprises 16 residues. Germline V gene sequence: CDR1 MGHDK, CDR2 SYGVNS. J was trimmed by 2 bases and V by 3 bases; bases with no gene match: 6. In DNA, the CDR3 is TGTGCCAGCAGTGATGTAGCGGGGGCGCTCACAGATACGCAGTATTTT. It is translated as CASSDVAGALTDTQYF.

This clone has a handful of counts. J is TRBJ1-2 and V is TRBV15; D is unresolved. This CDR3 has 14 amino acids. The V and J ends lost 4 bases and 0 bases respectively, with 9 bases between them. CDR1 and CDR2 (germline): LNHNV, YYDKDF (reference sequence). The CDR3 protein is CATSNQRANYGYTF. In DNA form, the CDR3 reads TGTGCCACCAGCAATCAACGAGCTAACTATGGCTACACCTTC.

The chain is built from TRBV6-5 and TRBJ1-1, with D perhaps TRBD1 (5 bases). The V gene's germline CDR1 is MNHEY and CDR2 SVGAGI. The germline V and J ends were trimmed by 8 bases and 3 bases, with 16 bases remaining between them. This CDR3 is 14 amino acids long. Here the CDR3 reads CASGHLQAHTEAFF. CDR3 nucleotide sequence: TGTGCCAGCGGGCACCTACAGGCCCACACTGAAGCTTTCTTT.

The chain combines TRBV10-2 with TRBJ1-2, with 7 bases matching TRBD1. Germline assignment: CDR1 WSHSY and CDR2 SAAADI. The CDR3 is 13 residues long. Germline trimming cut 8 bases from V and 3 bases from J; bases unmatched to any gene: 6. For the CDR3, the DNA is TGCGCCAGCGGTGCAGGGGGGGACTATGGCTACACCTTC. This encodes CASGAGGDYGYTF.

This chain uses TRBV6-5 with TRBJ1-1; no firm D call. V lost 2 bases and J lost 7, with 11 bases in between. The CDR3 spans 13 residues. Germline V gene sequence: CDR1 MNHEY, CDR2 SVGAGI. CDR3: CASSYTVGYEAFF. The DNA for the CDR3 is TGTGCCAGCAGTTACACGGTTGGGTATGAAGCTTTCTTT.

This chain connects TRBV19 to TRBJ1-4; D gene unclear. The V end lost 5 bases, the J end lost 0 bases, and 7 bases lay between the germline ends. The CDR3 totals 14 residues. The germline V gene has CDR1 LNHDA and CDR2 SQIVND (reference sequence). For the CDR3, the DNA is TGTGCCAGTAGTCCGACATCAACTAATGAAAAACTGTTTTTT. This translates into CASSPTSTNEKLFF. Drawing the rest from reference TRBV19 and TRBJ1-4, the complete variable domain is DGGITQSPKYLFRKEGQNVTLSCEQNLNHDAMYWYRQDPGQGLRLIYYSQIVNDFQKGDIAEGYSVSREKKESFPLTVTSAQKNPTAFYLCASSPTSTNEKLFFGSGTQLSVL.

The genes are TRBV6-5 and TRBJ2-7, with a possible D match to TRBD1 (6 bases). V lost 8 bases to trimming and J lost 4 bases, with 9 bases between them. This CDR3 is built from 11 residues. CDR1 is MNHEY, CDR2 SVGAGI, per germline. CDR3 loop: CASWGLYEQYF. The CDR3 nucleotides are TGTGCCAGCTGGGGGCTGTACGAGCAGTACTTC.

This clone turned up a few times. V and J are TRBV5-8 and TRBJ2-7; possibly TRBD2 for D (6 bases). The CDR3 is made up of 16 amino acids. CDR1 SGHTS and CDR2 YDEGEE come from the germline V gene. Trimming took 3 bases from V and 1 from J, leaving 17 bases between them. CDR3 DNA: TGTGCCAGCAGCTGGGGGATACTCGGGACTTCCTACGAGCAGTACTTC. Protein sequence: CASSWGILGTSYEQYF.